The sequence of this T cell receptor beta chain was determined in a study of T cells expressing NK-cell markers. Study summary: Seven HCMV-seropositive donors and one seronegative donor made up the eight sequenced donors.

Using the 5' RACE reads, TCRdb records one entry per CDR3 protein without DNA. The ten most abundant clones cover 7.3% of a sample with roughly 420,000 distinct CDR3 sequences. The CDR3 length is 13 residues. The germline V gene encodes CDR1 SGHKS and CDR2 YYEKEE (reference sequence). V usage is TRBV5-5 and J usage is TRBJ1-1. Sequencing was done on a sample of blood T cells: a sorted CD56 or NKG2C T cell subset, CD4+ or CD8+ T cells, or bulk PBMC T cells (not recorded which). This clonotype originated in a woman between 18 and 75 years old in good health. The CDR3 is CASSFGWNTEAFF.